The rows below give T cell receptor beta chains drawn from one sample of a study of T cells in localized non-small cell lung cancer. Measured with immunoSEQ multiplex PCR; TCRdb has only the in-frame clones, and not every one. The table records nearly 40,000 clones, 85% to 90% of them present only once. Sequenced here: peripheral blood, sampled before any cancer treatment. The receptors were gathered from a man aged 18 to 50 with stage I lung adenocarcinoma. Each CDR3 is given with its conserved first and last residue. A D gene is named only where the DNA matches it firmly. Clone size is given for some rows only: seen once, a few or many times, or a class if the clone is expanded.

CDR3aa: CASSVGQNNEQFF; CDR3nt: TGTGCCAGCAGCGTCGGGCAGAACAATGAGCAGTTCTTC; v_gene: TRBV9; j_gene: TRBJ2-1; abundance: NA; d_gene: NA
CDR3aa: CASSITGTSGTTDTQYF; CDR3nt: TGTGCCAGCAGCATAACCGGGACTAGCGGAACCACAGATACGCAGTATTTT; v_gene: TRBV7-3; j_gene: TRBJ2-3; abundance: NA; d_gene: TRBD2
CDR3aa: CSVTDGGNQPQHF; CDR3nt: TGCAGCGTCACGGACGGAGGAAATCAGCCCCAGCATTTT; v_gene: TRBV29-1; j_gene: TRBJ1-5; abundance: NA; d_gene: NA
CDR3aa: CASSIDRGGYEQYF; CDR3nt: TGTGCCAGTAGTATAGACCGGGGTGGATACGAGCAGTACTTC; v_gene: TRBV19; j_gene: TRBJ2-7; abundance: NA; d_gene: NA
CDR3aa: CASTQGTGNEKLFF; CDR3nt: TGCGCCAGCACCCAGGGTACGGGAAATGAAAAACTGTTTTTT; v_gene: TRBV4-1; j_gene: TRBJ1-4; abundance: NA; d_gene: NA
CDR3aa: CASSSPTSGGKETQYF; CDR3nt: TGTGCCAGCAGTTCTCCGACTAGCGGGGGGAAAGAGACCCAGTACTTC; v_gene: TRBV28; j_gene: TRBJ2-5; abundance: NA; d_gene: TRBD2
CDR3aa: CATSREIGGNNSPLHF; CDR3nt: TGTGCCACCAGCAGAGAAATAGGGGGAAATAATTCACCCCTCCACTTT; v_gene: TRBV15; j_gene: TRBJ1-6; abundance: NA; d_gene: NA
CDR3aa: CASSRTSGGAEQFF; CDR3nt: TGTGCCAGCAGTCGGACTAGCGGGGGGGCTGAGCAGTTCTTC; v_gene: TRBV9; j_gene: TRBJ2-1; abundance: NA; d_gene: TRBD2
CDR3aa: CASSQAIESPEAFF; CDR3nt: TGTGCCAGCAGCCAAGCAATTGAAAGCCCTGAAGCTTTCTTT; v_gene: TRBV14; j_gene: TRBJ1-1; abundance: NA; d_gene: NA
CDR3aa: CASSILEKSSYEQYF; CDR3nt: TGTGCCAGCAGCATCTTGGAGAAGAGCTCCTACGAGCAGTACTTC; v_gene: TRBV5-8; j_gene: TRBJ2-7; abundance: once; d_gene: NA
CDR3aa: CASSYYTTADTQYF; CDR3nt: TGTGCCAGCAGTTACTATACGACGGCAGATACGCAGTATTTT; v_gene: TRBV6-6; j_gene: TRBJ2-3; abundance: once; d_gene: NA
CDR3aa: CSAGTDTEAFF; CDR3nt: TGCAGTGCAGGGACTGATACTGAAGCTTTCTTT; v_gene: TRBV20-1; j_gene: TRBJ1-1; abundance: few; d_gene: NA
CDR3aa: CASSQDRNPATDTQYF; CDR3nt: TGTGCCAGCAGCCAAGACCGTAATCCAGCCACAGATACGCAGTATTTT; v_gene: TRBV14; j_gene: TRBJ2-3; abundance: once; d_gene: NA
CDR3aa: CASRSPESGNSPLHF; CDR3nt: TGTGCCAGCAGGTCCCCAGAGTCGGGTAATTCACCCCTCCACTTT; v_gene: TRBV6-1; j_gene: TRBJ1-6; abundance: NA; d_gene: NA
CDR3aa: CASSVATYTEAFF; CDR3nt: TGTGCCAGCAGCGTAGCGACGTACACTGAAGCTTTCTTT; v_gene: TRBV9; j_gene: TRBJ1-1; abundance: NA; d_gene: NA
CDR3aa: CASSIRWGYGYTF; CDR3nt: TGTGCCAGTAGTATCCGGTGGGGGTATGGCTACACCTTC; v_gene: TRBV19; j_gene: TRBJ1-2; abundance: NA; d_gene: NA
CDR3aa: CASSWGTGSAFF; CDR3nt: TGTGCCAGCAGCTGGGGGACAGGGTCGGCTTTCTTT; v_gene: TRBV5-8; j_gene: TRBJ1-1; abundance: NA; d_gene: TRBD1
CDR3aa: CASSLSGIEQFF; CDR3nt: TGTGCCAGCAGCCTCAGCGGTATTGAGCAGTTCTTC; v_gene: TRBV5-5; j_gene: TRBJ2-1; abundance: NA; d_gene: NA
CDR3aa: CASSSTGGVNEKLFF; CDR3nt: TGTGCCAGCAGTTCAACAGGGGGCGTAAATGAAAAACTGTTTTTT; v_gene: TRBV28; j_gene: TRBJ1-4; abundance: NA; d_gene: TRBD1
CDR3aa: CASSVDWRLNTEAFF; CDR3nt: TGTGCCAGCAGCGTAGATTGGCGGCTAAACACTGAAGCTTTCTTT; v_gene: TRBV9; j_gene: TRBJ1-1; abundance: NA; d_gene: NA
CDR3aa: CASSAGPYNSPLHF; CDR3nt: TGTGCCAGCAGTGCGGGACCCTATAATTCACCCCTCCACTTT; v_gene: TRBV6-1; j_gene: TRBJ1-6; abundance: NA; d_gene: NA
CDR3aa: CASSPGSYGYTF; CDR3nt: TGTGCCAGCAGCCCCGGGAGCTATGGCTACACCTTC; v_gene: TRBV7-2; j_gene: TRBJ1-2; abundance: NA; d_gene: NA
CDR3aa: CASSFGTGVFNQPQHF; CDR3nt: TGTGCCAGCAGCTTTGGGACAGGGGTTTTCAATCAGCCCCAGCATTTT; v_gene: TRBV5-6; j_gene: TRBJ1-5; abundance: once; d_gene: TRBD1
CDR3aa: CASSSDSLNTEAFF; CDR3nt: TGTGCCAGCAGCTCGGACAGTTTGAACACTGAAGCTTTCTTT; v_gene: TRBV7-9; j_gene: TRBJ1-1; abundance: NA; d_gene: NA
CDR3aa: CASSRRTGGLNEQFF; CDR3nt: TGTGCCAGCAGCCGACGGACGGGGGGGCTTAATGAGCAGTTCTTC; v_gene: TRBV7-2; j_gene: TRBJ2-1; abundance: NA; d_gene: TRBD2
CDR3aa: CASSLVTTTDTQYF; CDR3nt: TGCGCCAGCAGCTTGGTGACAACCACAGATACGCAGTATTTT; v_gene: TRBV5-1; j_gene: TRBJ2-3; abundance: NA; d_gene: NA
CDR3aa: CASSIAAGAYNSPLHF; CDR3nt: TGTGCCAGTAGTATAGCGGCGGGGGCCTATAATTCACCCCTCCACTTT; v_gene: TRBV19; j_gene: TRBJ1-6; abundance: NA; d_gene: NA
CDR3aa: CASSYGRGRGSSPLHF; CDR3nt: TGTGCCAGCAGTTACGGCCGGGGCCGCGGCAGTTCACCCCTCCACTTT; v_gene: TRBV6-6; j_gene: TRBJ1-6; abundance: NA; d_gene: NA
CDR3aa: CASSKTVNTEAFF; CDR3nt: TGTGCCAGCAGTAAGACAGTGAACACTGAAGCTTTCTTT; v_gene: TRBV6-5; j_gene: TRBJ1-1; abundance: NA; d_gene: NA
CDR3aa: CASSLEWSYADTQYF; CDR3nt: TGTGCCAGCAGCTTAGAATGGTCCTATGCAGATACGCAGTATTTT; v_gene: TRBV7-6; j_gene: TRBJ2-3; abundance: NA; d_gene: NA
CDR3aa: CASSPRSRLESYEQYF; CDR3nt: TGTGCCAGCTCACCACGATCGAGACTAGAGTCCTACGAGCAGTACTTC; v_gene: TRBV18; j_gene: TRBJ2-7; abundance: NA; d_gene: NA
CDR3aa: CASSYGGLRGVQPQHF; CDR3nt: TGTGCCAGCAGCTACGGCGGGTTACGAGGTGTTCAGCCCCAGCATTTT; v_gene: TRBV5-4; j_gene: TRBJ1-5; abundance: NA; d_gene: NA
CDR3aa: CASSPYTGTNYGYTF; CDR3nt: TGTGCCAGCAGCCCCTATACAGGGACTAACTATGGCTACACCTTC; v_gene: TRBV5-5; j_gene: TRBJ1-2; abundance: few; d_gene: NA
CDR3aa: CASSRTGNYGYTF; CDR3nt: TGTGCCAGCAGTCGTACAGGGAACTATGGCTACACCTTC; v_gene: TRBV6-5; j_gene: TRBJ1-2; abundance: NA; d_gene: NA
CDR3aa: CASSPSTWNYGYTF; CDR3nt: TGTGCCAGCAGTCCGTCGACGTGGAACTATGGCTACACCTTC; v_gene: TRBV6-6; j_gene: TRBJ1-2; abundance: NA; d_gene: NA
CDR3aa: CATSSWDRVTYGYTF; CDR3nt: TGTGCCACCAGCAGTTGGGACAGGGTAACCTATGGCTACACCTTC; v_gene: TRBV15; j_gene: TRBJ1-2; abundance: NA; d_gene: TRBD1
CDR3aa: CASSPWAGDTQYF; CDR3nt: TGTGCCAGTAGCCCCTGGGCAGGAGATACGCAGTATTTT; v_gene: TRBV19; j_gene: TRBJ2-3; abundance: once; d_gene: NA